The following is a T cell receptor beta chain sequence with its context. Its target is not known. Generated by immunoSEQ multiplex PCR, the TCRdb table keeps only in-frame clones and is missing some. The table lists roughly 2.2 million clones, approximately 93% of them singletons. Trimming cost V 6 bases and J 11 bases; bases outside gene matches: 20. The V gene's germline CDR1 is SQVTM and CDR2 ANQGSEA. The CDR3 sequence is 16 residues long. The data stem from a study of shared clonotypes between healthy human individuals. Study outcomes and limitations: Large sequencing depth failed to make sorted-subset sequencing complete, rarefaction showed. Exclusively blood specimens were collected; tissue repertoires likely differ. In general, naive subsets displayed greater estimated richness than memory subsets did. The study found about 5% of naive CD4 clonotypes shared across four donors.

The specimen sequenced was naive CD4+ T cells from PBMCs. Subset specified: CD45RA+ positively selected. The rearrangement joins TRBV29-1 to TRBJ2-1; 9 bases fit TRBD2. The sequence was collected from a man in his late teens or twenties in good health. Some clones in this sample may be carry-over from other donors' samples. CDR3 sequence (DNA): TGCAGCGTAGGTAGGGAGGGAACAGGACTAGCGCAGAAGCAGTTCTTC. Protein: CSVGREGTGLAQKQFF.